This is a list of T cell receptor beta chains from one sample in a study of T cell repertoires in cytomegalovirus infection. TCRdb recomputed calls from the reads with MiXCR, one row per CDR3 protein. The sample holds 600,000 to 800,000 distinct CDR3 sequences, 20% to 25% seen once. Sequenced sample: CD8+ T cells from PBMCs. The receptor source for this set is a human donor in good health (CMV status not recorded). Some clones in this sample may be carry-over from other donors' samples. Each CDR3 is given with its conserved first and last residue. Each record gives: clone size, D gene, V gene, J gene, CDR3 protein, CDR3 DNA. D genes are given only for firm matches. Clone sizes are given selectively: once, few, many, or a class where the clone is expanded.

clone size: NA
D gene: NA
V gene: TRBV28
J gene: TRBJ2-2
CDR3 protein: CASSLNRAPTGELFF
CDR3 DNA: TGTGCCAGCAGTTTAAACAGGGCCCCCACCGGGGAGCTGTTTTTT

clone size: NA
D gene: TRBD2
V gene: TRBV5-1
J gene: TRBJ2-1
CDR3 protein: CASSFRTSGNEQFF
CDR3 DNA: TGCGCCAGCAGCTTCCGGACTAGCGGCAATGAGCAGTTCTTC

clone size: few
D gene: TRBD2
V gene: TRBV19
J gene: TRBJ2-1
CDR3 protein: CASSKTSGEYNEQFF
CDR3 DNA: TGTGCCAGTAGTAAGACTAGCGGGGAGTACAATGAGCAGTTCTTC

clone size: NA
D gene: NA
V gene: TRBV11-1
J gene: TRBJ2-1
CDR3 protein: CASSPPLEGNEQFF
CDR3 DNA: TGTGCCAGCAGCCCCCCCCTCGAGGGCAATGAGCAGTTCTTC

clone size: NA
D gene: NA
V gene: TRBV11-2
J gene: TRBJ2-1
CDR3 protein: CASSLHPSTSYNEQFF
CDR3 DNA: TGTGCCAGCAGCTTACATCCCTCAACCTCATACAATGAGCAGTTCTTC

clone size: NA
D gene: TRBD2
V gene: TRBV20-1
J gene: TRBJ2-4
CDR3 protein: CSARHNGLAGTSGVAKNIQYF
CDR3 DNA: TGCAGTGCTAGACATAACGGACTAGCGGGGACCTCCGGGGTAGCCAAAAACATTCAGTACTTC

clone size: few
D gene: TRBD1
V gene: TRBV29-1
J gene: TRBJ2-7
CDR3 protein: CSARTGRSYEQYF
CDR3 DNA: TGCAGCGCCCGGACAGGTAGATCCTACGAGCAGTACTTC

clone size: NA
D gene: TRBD2
V gene: TRBV5-4
J gene: TRBJ2-5
CDR3 protein: CASSRKRGGLAETQYF
CDR3 DNA: TGTGCCAGCAGCCGCAAGCGGGGGGGCCTCGCAGAGACCCAGTACTTC

clone size: NA
D gene: NA
V gene: TRBV7-2
J gene: TRBJ1-1
CDR3 protein: CASSRDEGPRVAFF
CDR3 DNA: TGTGCCAGCAGCCGGGACGAGGGGCCCAGGGTAGCTTTCTTT

clone size: NA
D gene: TRBD1
V gene: TRBV28
J gene: TRBJ2-4
CDR3 protein: CASSFPQGVNIQYF
CDR3 DNA: TGTGCCAGCAGTTTTCCACAGGGGGTCAACATTCAGTACTTC

clone size: NA
D gene: NA
V gene: TRBV7-4
J gene: TRBJ1-4
CDR3 protein: CASSTGGGTNEKLFF
CDR3 DNA: TGTGCCAGCAGCACCGGGGGAGGGACTAATGAAAAACTGTTTTTT

clone size: NA
D gene: NA
V gene: TRBV29-1
J gene: TRBJ2-3
CDR3 protein: CAVRGDTQYF
CDR3 DNA: TGCGCGGTCCGGGGGGATACGCAGTATTTT

clone size: NA
D gene: NA
V gene: TRBV29-1
J gene: TRBJ2-1
CDR3 protein: CSVEPASVDNEQFF
CDR3 DNA: TGCAGCGTTGAACCCGCCAGCGTCGACAATGAGCAGTTCTTC

clone size: NA
D gene: NA
V gene: TRBV12-3/TRBV12-4
J gene: TRBJ2-5
CDR3 protein: CASKRETQYF
CDR3 DNA: TGTGCCAGCAAGAGGGAGACCCAGTACTTC

clone size: once
D gene: NA
V gene: TRBV20-1
J gene: TRBJ2-1
CDR3 protein: CSARGGRDHEQFF
CDR3 DNA: TGCAGTGCTAGAGGGGGCAGGGACCATGAGCAGTTCTTC

clone size: NA
D gene: NA
V gene: TRBV14
J gene: TRBJ2-3
CDR3 protein: CASSQEKRTDTQYF
CDR3 DNA: TGTGCCAGCAGCCAAGAAAAGCGAACAGATACGCAGTATTTT

clone size: few
D gene: TRBD1
V gene: TRBV6-2/TRBV6-3
J gene: TRBJ2-3
CDR3 protein: CASSSLDRATDTQYF
CDR3 DNA: TGTGCCAGCAGTTCGTTGGACAGGGCAACAGATACGCAGTATTTT

clone size: many
D gene: NA
V gene: TRBV7-8
J gene: TRBJ2-7
CDR3 protein: CASSGGGSYEQYF
CDR3 DNA: TGTGCCAGCAGCGGCGGAGGTTCTTACGAGCAGTACTTC

clone size: many
D gene: NA
V gene: TRBV7-9
J gene: TRBJ1-1
CDR3 protein: CASSLGGVGDTEAFF
CDR3 DNA: TGTGCCAGCAGCTTAGGAGGGGTTGGCGACACTGAAGCTTTCTTT

clone size: many
D gene: NA
V gene: TRBV7-9
J gene: TRBJ1-3
CDR3 protein: CASTTLDSSGNTIYF
CDR3 DNA: TGTGCCAGCACCACCTTAGACAGCTCTGGAAACACCATATATTTT

clone size: NA
D gene: NA
V gene: TRBV7-9
J gene: TRBJ1-6
CDR3 protein: CASSSLGARSPLHF
CDR3 DNA: TGTGCCAGCAGCTCCCTTGGAGCTCGATCACCCCTCCACTTT

clone size: few
D gene: NA
V gene: TRBV20-1
J gene: TRBJ2-7
CDR3 protein: CSAIPLQLSSYEQYF
CDR3 DNA: TGCAGTGCTATACCCCTCCAGCTTAGCTCCTACGAGCAGTACTTC

clone size: many
D gene: NA
V gene: TRBV12-3/TRBV12-4
J gene: TRBJ1-2
CDR3 protein: CASSLVARLIYGYTF
CDR3 DNA: TGTGCCAGCAGTTTAGTCGCCAGGCTCATCTATGGCTACACCTTC

clone size: NA
D gene: NA
V gene: TRBV7-9
J gene: TRBJ1-1
CDR3 protein: CASRFQGTEAFF
CDR3 DNA: TGTGCCAGCCGGTTTCAGGGTACTGAAGCTTTCTTT

clone size: NA
D gene: TRBD1
V gene: TRBV2
J gene: TRBJ2-1
CDR3 protein: CASSEGQGTRSNEQFF
CDR3 DNA: TGTGCCAGCAGTGAGGGACAGGGAACGAGGAGCAATGAGCAGTTCTTC

clone size: once
D gene: TRBD1
V gene: TRBV9
J gene: TRBJ2-1
CDR3 protein: CASSTLDRFDNEQFF
CDR3 DNA: TGTGCCAGCAGTACCCTGGACAGGTTCGACAATGAGCAGTTCTTC

clone size: many
D gene: NA
V gene: TRBV7-2
J gene: TRBJ1-4
CDR3 protein: CASSLASGDFNEKLFF
CDR3 DNA: TGTGCCAGCAGCTTAGCGTCGGGGGATTTTAATGAAAAACTGTTTTTT

clone size: many
D gene: NA
V gene: TRBV6-2/TRBV6-3
J gene: TRBJ1-5
CDR3 protein: CASSYSAYSNQPQHF
CDR3 DNA: TGTGCCAGCAGTTACAGTGCCTATAGCAATCAGCCCCAGCATTTT

clone size: few
D gene: NA
V gene: TRBV12-5
J gene: TRBJ1-3
CDR3 protein: CASGWDQTRSGNTIYF
CDR3 DNA: TGTGCTAGTGGTTGGGATCAGACACGCTCTGGAAACACCATATATTTT

clone size: many
D gene: TRBD1
V gene: TRBV7-9
J gene: TRBJ2-3
CDR3 protein: CASSHPDRAEDTQYF
CDR3 DNA: TGTGCCAGCAGCCACCCGGACAGGGCCGAAGATACGCAGTATTTT

clone size: many
D gene: TRBD2
V gene: TRBV4-3
J gene: TRBJ2-3
CDR3 protein: CASSQDLAGGPDTQYF
CDR3 DNA: TGCGCCAGCAGCCAAGATCTAGCGGGGGGGCCAGATACGCAGTATTTT

clone size: NA
D gene: NA
V gene: TRBV5-1
J gene: TRBJ2-3
CDR3 protein: CASSYGRGSALDTQYF
CDR3 DNA: TGCGCCAGCAGCTATGGACGGGGATCAGCGTTGGATACGCAGTATTTT

clone size: many
D gene: NA
V gene: TRBV7-9
J gene: TRBJ1-4
CDR3 protein: CASSPRGASTNEKLFF
CDR3 DNA: TGTGCCAGCAGCCCCCGGGGGGCCTCAACTAATGAAAAACTGTTTTTT

clone size: once
D gene: NA
V gene: TRBV7-4
J gene: TRBJ2-1
CDR3 protein: CASSFPLVDEQFF
CDR3 DNA: TGTGCCAGCAGCTTCCCCCTCGTGGATGAGCAGTTCTTC

clone size: NA
D gene: NA
V gene: TRBV6-2/TRBV6-3
J gene: TRBJ2-3
CDR3 protein: CASSYSPSTGDTQYF
CDR3 DNA: TGTGCCAGCAGTTATTCGCCCTCAACCGGTGATACGCAGTATTTT

clone size: NA
D gene: NA
V gene: TRBV7-9
J gene: TRBJ1-1
CDR3 protein: CASSRGVPEAFF
CDR3 DNA: TGTGCCAGCAGCCGAGGCGTCCCTGAAGCTTTCTTT

clone size: NA
D gene: TRBD2
V gene: TRBV20-1
J gene: TRBJ2-7
CDR3 protein: CSASRGGYEQYF
CDR3 DNA: TGCAGTGCTAGCCGGGGGGGCTACGAGCAGTACTTC

clone size: NA
D gene: NA
V gene: TRBV19
J gene: TRBJ2-1
CDR3 protein: CASTTWDEQFF
CDR3 DNA: TGTGCCAGTACCACGTGGGATGAGCAGTTCTTC

clone size: few
D gene: TRBD1
V gene: TRBV29-1
J gene: TRBJ2-5
CDR3 protein: CSVEVQGGQETQYF
CDR3 DNA: TGCAGCGTTGAAGTACAGGGGGGACAAGAGACCCAGTACTTC

clone size: many
D gene: NA
V gene: TRBV7-2
J gene: TRBJ2-7
CDR3 protein: CASSITGLGPYEQYF
CDR3 DNA: TGTGCCAGCAGTATTACCGGACTCGGCCCCTACGAGCAGTACTTC